This T cell receptor (beta chain) was captured in a study of Graves' ophthalmopathy and Graves' hyperthyroidism. CDR3 length: 12 amino acids. Germline CDR1 MDHEN, CDR2 SYDVKM. V was pared by 6 bases and J by 4 bases, with 9 bases between. This clonotype was seen repeatedly, ten times or more. The target antigen is unknown. Possible read error: a much larger clone is one base away. The hyperthyroidism patients had a new diagnosis of under 2 months' duration and were aged 18 to 65. Certain patients were not enrolled. These were patients with other autoimmune diseases, uncontrolled infections, pregnancy or lactation. Amplification from RNA transcripts yielded the TCR beta CDR3 regions. Amplification began with first-round RT-PCR using HTBI primers, then second-round multiplex PCR was performed. In TCRdb, the multiplex PCR reads were re-called with MiXCR into one record per CDR3 protein. The sample has about 620,000 distinct CDR3 sequences; approximately 21% are singletons.

Study outcomes and limitations: A roughly 80% specificity and around 89% sensitivity were achieved by a 13-signature model that separated ophthalmopathy from stable hyperthyroidism.

The TCR originated in a woman in her late teens or twenties with stable Graves' hyperthyroidism. Some clones in this sample may be carry-over from other donors' samples. V is TRBV28 and J is TRBJ2-5, with D tentatively TRBD1 (6 bases). Sequencing was done on a sample of peripheral blood. The CDR3 here is CASSPDRETQYF. The CDR3, as DNA: TGTGCCAGCAGCCCGGACAGAGAGACCCAGTACTTC.